What follows are 14 T cell receptor beta chains derived from one specimen sequenced in a study of radiotherapy plus CTLA-4 blockade in lung cancer. The repertoire was sequenced with immunoSEQ multiplex PCR; TCRdb's copy has only in-frame clones and lacks some. The sample consists of around 24,000 clones, 65% to 85% of them appearing once. Specimen: peripheral blood, collected from a patient treated with radiotherapy plus ipilimumab. The receptors shown here come from a human donor with non-small cell lung cancer who had stable disease on radiotherapy plus ipilimumab.

This clone was observed a handful of times. The chain has TRBV7-9 and TRBJ2-5, with no clear D. Germline CDR1 SEHNR, CDR2 FQNEAQ (reference sequence). The length of the CDR3 is 12 residues. Trimming stripped 5 bases from V and 5 bases from J, with 9 bases between. The CDR3 sequence: CASSLGPETQYF. The CDR3 nucleotides are TGTGCCAGCAGCCTAGGGCCGGAGACCCAGTACTTC.

About this clone itself: One end of the junction fails to match germline, which may point to a read error. The rearrangement uses TRBV7-7 and TRBJ2-1; 7 nucleotides line up with TRBD2. Looked up from germline, CDR1 is SSHAT and CDR2 is FNYEAQ (reference sequence). This CDR3 contains 16 residues. The CDR3 is CASSLAGPGTPNEQFF. Written as DNA, the CDR3 is TGTGCTAGCAGCTTAGCGGGCCCAGGGACTCCCAATGAGCAGTTCTTC.

V is TRBV7-9 and J is TRBJ1-6; unclear D gene. Deletions cut 1 base from V and 10 bases from J, with 5 bases between. CDR1 and CDR2 from the germline V gene are SEHNR and FQNEAQ (reference sequence). The CDR3 consists of 12 residues. The CDR3 DNA is TGTGCCAGCAGCTTAGTATCCTCACCCCTCCACTTT. It specifies CASSLVSSPLHF.

V and J are TRBV5-1 and TRBJ1-1; no definite D call. Trimming removed 0 bases at V and 0 bases at J, with 9 bases between. CDR3 length: 15 amino acids. The germline CDR1 and CDR2 sequences are SGHRS and YFSETQ. The CDR3 nucleotides are TGCGCCAGCAGCTTGGTGGGCTCTATGAACACTGAAGCTTTCTTT. Translating gives CASSLVGSMNTEAFF.

The chain recombines TRBV5-1 with TRBJ2-3; possibly TRBD1 for D (5 bases). The V gene lost 3 bases and the J gene lost 5 bases, with 16 bases spanning the gap. The CDR3 extends over 15 amino acids. The germline gives CDR1 SGHRS, CDR2 YFSETQ. The CDR3, as DNA: TGCGCCAGCAGCTCGGACACCCCTGGTCGAGATACGCAGTATTTT. Translated, it gives CASSSDTPGRDTQYF.

The chain couples TRBV5-1 to TRBJ2-1; D could derive from TRBD1 or TRBD2 (5 bases each). This CDR3 spans 14 amino acids. Trimming shortened V by 7 bases and J by 2 bases, and 13 bases separated the two germline ends. CDR1 is SGHRS and CDR2 is YFSETQ in the germline V gene. CDR3 nucleotides: TGCGCCAGCTCCGGGGACCTCACCTACAATGAGCAGTTCTTC. This gives the protein CASSGDLTYNEQFF.

J is TRBJ1-5 and V is TRBV15; D remains unclear. The CDR3 runs to 17 residues. Germline V gene lookup returns CDR1 LNHNV and CDR2 YYDKDF (reference sequence). The V gene lost 3 bases and the J gene lost 3 bases, with 18 bases spanning the gap. The CDR3 coding sequence is TGTGCCACCAGCAGTCAATGGGAGGGAAACAACAATCAGCCCCAGCATTTT. It specifies CATSSQWEGNNNQPQHF.

The table lists this clone with a count of one. The chain uses TRBV6-4 and TRBJ2-7; 8 bases fit TRBD2. This CDR3 has 16 residues. The V segment lost 0 bases and the J segment 6 bases; nucleotides outside the gene matches: 10. Germline V lookup: CDR1 MRHNA, CDR2 SNTAGT. The CDR3: CASSDSPAGVVGEQYF. The CDR3 region has the DNA TGTGCCAGCAGTGACTCGCCAGCGGGAGTGGTTGGCGAGCAGTACTTC.

DNA for the CDR3: TGTGCCAGCAGCTTAGGGGAGACGACAGGGTTGGGTGAAAAACTGTTTTTT. It is translated as CASSLGETTGLGEKLFF. The rearrangement uses TRBV7-9 and TRBJ1-4, with TRBD1 matching over 7 bases. V lost 1 base to trimming and J lost 7 bases; unmatched junction nucleotides: 12. The germline V gene has CDR1 SEHNR and CDR2 FQNEAQ (reference sequence). The CDR3 is 17 residues long. Full variable domain (missing parts from reference TRBV7-9 and TRBJ1-4): DTGVSQNPRHKITKRGQNVTFRCDPISEHNRLYWYRQTLGQGPEFLTYFQNEAQLEKSRLLSDRFSAERPKGSFSTLEIQRTEQGDSAMYLCASSLGETTGLGEKLFFGSGTQLSVL.

This clone was seen only a few times. This sequence joins TRBV7-3 and TRBJ2-3, with 8 bases that match TRBD2. The CDR3 contains 16 residues. Unmatched junction bases numbered 7, after V lost 5 bases and J lost 0 bases. The germline CDR1 and CDR2 sequences are SGHTA and FQGTGA. The CDR3: CASSPGLDISTDTQYF. The CDR3 DNA reads as TGTGCCAGCAGCCCGGGACTAGACATTAGCACAGATACGCAGTATTTT.

The chain carries TRBV19 and TRBJ1-1, with D tentatively TRBD1 (5 bases). The CDR3 has 19 amino acids. Trimming stripped 10 bases from V and 1 base from J, with 31 bases between. Germline assignment: CDR1 LNHDA and CDR2 SQIVND (reference sequence). The DNA for the CDR3 is TGTGCCACCAATCGGGGGACGGCTCGGGTTAAGTTGAGGAACACTGAAGCTTTCTTT. The encoded protein is CATNRGTARVKLRNTEAFF.

The chain carries TRBV27 and TRBJ2-1; no definite D call. Germline V CDR1 and CDR2: MNHEY, SMNVEV (reference sequence). The CDR3 consists of 15 residues. V shed 7 bases and J shed 4 bases, with 17 bases lying between them. The CDR3 nucleotides are TGTGCCAGCATAGGCTTGTCAGTGGGGTACAATGAGCAGTTCTTC. It yields the protein CASIGLSVGYNEQFF.

The genes are TRBV5-4 and TRBJ2-7, with 9 bases fitting TRBD2. V dropped 4 bases and J dropped 5; count of bases not matched to a gene: 13. CDR1 and CDR2 from the germline V gene are SGHNT and YYREEE (reference sequence). This CDR3 spans 16 amino acids. For the CDR3, the DNA is TGTGCCAGCAGCCCCCGCGAGCGGGAGGCAACGCACGAGCAGTACTTC. This sequence encodes CASSPREREATHEQYF.

The CDR3 protein is CASSVQGTGELFF. The CDR3 DNA is TGTGCCAGCAGCGTTCAGGGGACCGGGGAGCTGTTTTTT. The chain has TRBV27 and TRBJ2-2; D is possibly TRBD1 (6 bases). Trimming removed 6 bases from V and 5 bases from J, with 10 bases in between. The V gene's germline CDR1 is MNHEY and CDR2 SMNVEV (reference sequence). The CDR3 length is 13 residues.